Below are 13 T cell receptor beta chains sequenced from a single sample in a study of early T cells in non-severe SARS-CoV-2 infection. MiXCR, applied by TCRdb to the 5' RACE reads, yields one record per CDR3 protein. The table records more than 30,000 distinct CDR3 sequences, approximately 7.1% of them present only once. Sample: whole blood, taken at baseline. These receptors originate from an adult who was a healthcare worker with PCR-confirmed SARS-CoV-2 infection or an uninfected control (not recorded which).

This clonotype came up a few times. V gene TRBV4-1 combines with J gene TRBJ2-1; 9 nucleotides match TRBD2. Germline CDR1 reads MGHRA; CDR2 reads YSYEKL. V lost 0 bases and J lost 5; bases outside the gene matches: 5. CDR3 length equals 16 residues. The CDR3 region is CASSQDASGNNNEQFF. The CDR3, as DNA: TGCGCCAGCAGCCAAGATGCTAGCGGGAATAACAATGAGCAGTTCTTC.

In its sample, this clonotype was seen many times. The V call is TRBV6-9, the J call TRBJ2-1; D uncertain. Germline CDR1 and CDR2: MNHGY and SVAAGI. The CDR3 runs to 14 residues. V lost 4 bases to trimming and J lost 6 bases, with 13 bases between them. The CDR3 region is CASSLTFRSNEQFF. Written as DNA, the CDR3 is TGTGCCAGCAGTTTAACGTTCAGAAGCAATGAGCAGTTCTTC.

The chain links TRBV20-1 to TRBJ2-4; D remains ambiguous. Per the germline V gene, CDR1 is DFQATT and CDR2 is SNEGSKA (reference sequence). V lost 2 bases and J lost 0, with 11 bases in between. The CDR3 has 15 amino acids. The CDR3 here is CSARPTVLAKNIQYF. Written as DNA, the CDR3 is TGCAGTGCTAGACCCACAGTTTTAGCCAAAAACATTCAGTACTTC.

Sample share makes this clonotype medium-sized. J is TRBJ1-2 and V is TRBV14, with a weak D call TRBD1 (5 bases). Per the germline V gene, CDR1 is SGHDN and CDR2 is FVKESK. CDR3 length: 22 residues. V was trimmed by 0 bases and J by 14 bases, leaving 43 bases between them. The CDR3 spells CASSQESRYGYTTRGLTLTLTF. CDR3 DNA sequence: TGTGCCAGCAGCCAAGAGTCCAGATATGGCTACACCACTAGGGGCCTAACCCTAACCCTAACCTTC.

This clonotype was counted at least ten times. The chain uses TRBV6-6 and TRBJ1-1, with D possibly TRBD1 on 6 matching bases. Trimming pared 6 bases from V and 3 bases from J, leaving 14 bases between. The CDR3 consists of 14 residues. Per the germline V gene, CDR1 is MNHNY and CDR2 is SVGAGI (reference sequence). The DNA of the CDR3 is TGTGCCAGCAGCCCCCCCAGGGGAGACACTGAAGCTTTCTTT. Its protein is CASSPPRGDTEAFF.

The CDR3 protein is CASSFQENSNQPQHF. The CDR3 bases are TGTGCCAGCAGCTTTCAGGAGAATAGCAATCAGCCCCAGCATTTT. J is TRBJ1-5 and V is TRBV5-6; D is uncertain. CDR3 length: 15 residues. The germline gives CDR1 SGHDT, CDR2 YYEEEE. The V end lost 2 bases, the J end lost 0 bases, and 9 bases lay between the germline ends.

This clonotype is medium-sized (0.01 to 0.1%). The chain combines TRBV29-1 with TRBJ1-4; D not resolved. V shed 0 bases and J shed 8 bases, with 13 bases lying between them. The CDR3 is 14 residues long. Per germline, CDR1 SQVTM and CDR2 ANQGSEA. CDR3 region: CSVEDRKVGEKLFF. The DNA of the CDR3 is TGCAGCGTTGAAGATCGGAAGGTCGGGGAAAAACTGTTTTTT. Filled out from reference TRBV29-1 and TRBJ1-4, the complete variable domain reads SAVISQKPSRDICQRGTSLTIQCQVDSQVTMMFWYRQQPGQSLTLIATANQGSEATYESGFVIDKFPISRPNLTFSTLTVSNMSPEDSSIYLCSVEDRKVGEKLFFGSGTQLSVL.

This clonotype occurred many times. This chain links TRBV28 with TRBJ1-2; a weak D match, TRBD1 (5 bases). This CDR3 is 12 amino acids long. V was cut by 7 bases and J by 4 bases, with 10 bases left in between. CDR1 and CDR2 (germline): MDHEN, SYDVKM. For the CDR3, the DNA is TGTGCCAGCAAGATGGGGGGCTATGGCTACACCTTC. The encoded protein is CASKMGGYGYTF.

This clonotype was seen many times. The CDR3 loop reads CATSDLSGGAGEQFF. In DNA, the CDR3 is TGTGCCACCAGTGATCTTAGCGGGGGAGCTGGAGAGCAGTTCTTC. This chain connects TRBV24-1 to TRBJ2-1, with 9 positions matching TRBD2. This CDR3 has 15 amino acids. The germline V gene encodes CDR1 KGHDR and CDR2 SFDVKD. J was trimmed by 10 bases and V by 3 bases; bases with no gene match: 9.

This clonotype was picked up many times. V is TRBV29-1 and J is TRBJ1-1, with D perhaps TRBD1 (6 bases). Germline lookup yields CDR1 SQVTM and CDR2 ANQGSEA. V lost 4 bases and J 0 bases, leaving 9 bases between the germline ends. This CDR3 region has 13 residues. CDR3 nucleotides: TGCAGCGTTGTAGGACAGCTGAACACTGAAGCTTTCTTT. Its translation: CSVVGQLNTEAFF.

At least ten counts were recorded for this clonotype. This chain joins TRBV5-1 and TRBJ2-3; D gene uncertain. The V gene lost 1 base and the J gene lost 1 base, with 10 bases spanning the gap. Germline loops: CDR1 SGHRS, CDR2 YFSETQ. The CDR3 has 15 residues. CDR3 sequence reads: CASSLQSKGTDTQYF. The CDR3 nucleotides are TGCGCCAGCAGCTTGCAAAGTAAGGGCACAGATACGCAGTATTTT.

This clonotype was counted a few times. The CDR3 loop is CASSKVMRNEQFF. In DNA, the CDR3 is TGTGCCAGCAGCAAAGTTATGCGGAATGAGCAGTTCTTC. The rearrangement uses TRBV7-2 and TRBJ2-1; D is unclear. V lost 5 bases and J 7 bases, leaving 12 bases between the germline ends. The germline V gene has CDR1 SGHTA and CDR2 FQGNSA. The CDR3 length is 13 residues.

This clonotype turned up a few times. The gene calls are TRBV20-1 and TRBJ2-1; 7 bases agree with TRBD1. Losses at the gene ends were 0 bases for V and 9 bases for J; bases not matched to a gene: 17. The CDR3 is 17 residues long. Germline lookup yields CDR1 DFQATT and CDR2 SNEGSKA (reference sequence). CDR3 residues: CSARDSGETGWKSEQFF. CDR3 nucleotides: TGCAGTGCTAGAGACAGTGGGGAGACAGGGTGGAAGTCTGAGCAGTTCTTC.